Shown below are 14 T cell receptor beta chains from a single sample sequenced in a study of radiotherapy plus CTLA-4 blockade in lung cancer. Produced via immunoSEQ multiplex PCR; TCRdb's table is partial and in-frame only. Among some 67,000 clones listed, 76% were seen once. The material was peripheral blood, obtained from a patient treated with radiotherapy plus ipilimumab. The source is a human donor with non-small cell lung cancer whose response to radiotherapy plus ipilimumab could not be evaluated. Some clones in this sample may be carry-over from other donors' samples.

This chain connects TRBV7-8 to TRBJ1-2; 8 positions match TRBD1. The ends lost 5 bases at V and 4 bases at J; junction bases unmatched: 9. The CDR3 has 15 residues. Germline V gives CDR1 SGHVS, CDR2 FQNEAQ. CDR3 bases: TGTGCCAGCAGCATTTCCGACAGGGGTGGCTATGGCTACACCTTC. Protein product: CASSISDRGGYGYTF.

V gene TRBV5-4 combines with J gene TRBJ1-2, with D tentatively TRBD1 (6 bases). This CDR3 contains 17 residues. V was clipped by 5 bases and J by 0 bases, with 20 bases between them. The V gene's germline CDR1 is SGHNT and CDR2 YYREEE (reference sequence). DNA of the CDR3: TGTGCCAGCAGTCATCAGTTAAAGGGGGATTCTAACTATGGCTACACCTTC. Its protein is CASSHQLKGDSNYGYTF.

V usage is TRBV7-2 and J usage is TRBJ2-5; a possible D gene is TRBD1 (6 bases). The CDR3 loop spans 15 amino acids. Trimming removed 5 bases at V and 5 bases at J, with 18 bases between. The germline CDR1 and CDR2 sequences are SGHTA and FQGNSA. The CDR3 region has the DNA TGTGCCAGCAGCGTTGGGGGCGCGAGTGGTGAGACCCAGTACTTC. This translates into CASSVGGASGETQYF.

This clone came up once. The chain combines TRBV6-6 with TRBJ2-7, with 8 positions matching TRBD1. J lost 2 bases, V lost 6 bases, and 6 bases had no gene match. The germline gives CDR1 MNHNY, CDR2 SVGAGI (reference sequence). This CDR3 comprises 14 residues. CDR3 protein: CASSGQGKPYEQYF. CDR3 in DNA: TGTGCCAGCAGCGGACAGGGTAAACCCTACGAGCAGTACTTC.

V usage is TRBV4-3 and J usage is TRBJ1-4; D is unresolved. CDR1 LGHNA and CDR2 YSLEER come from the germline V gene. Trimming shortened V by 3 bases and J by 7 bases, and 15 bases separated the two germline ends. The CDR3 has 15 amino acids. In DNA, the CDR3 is TGCGCCAGCAGCCAGAGAACAGCGGATGGTGAAAAACTGTTTTTT. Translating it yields CASSQRTADGEKLFF.

The CDR3 protein is CASSGWVAGGGSYGYTF. The CDR3 DNA is TGTGCCAGCAGCGGATGGGTGGCGGGAGGGGGTAGCTATGGCTACACCTTC. V is TRBV21-1 and J is TRBJ1-2. TRBV21-1 is listed as a pseudogene. The CDR3 has 17 amino acids.

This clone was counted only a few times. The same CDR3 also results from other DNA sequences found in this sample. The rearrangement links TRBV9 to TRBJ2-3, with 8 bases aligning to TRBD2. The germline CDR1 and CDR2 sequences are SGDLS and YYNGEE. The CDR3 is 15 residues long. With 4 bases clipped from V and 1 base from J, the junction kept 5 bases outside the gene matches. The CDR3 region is CASSPSGGGTDTQYF. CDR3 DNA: TGTGCCAGCAGCCCCTCGGGGGGGGGCACAGATACGCAGTATTTT.

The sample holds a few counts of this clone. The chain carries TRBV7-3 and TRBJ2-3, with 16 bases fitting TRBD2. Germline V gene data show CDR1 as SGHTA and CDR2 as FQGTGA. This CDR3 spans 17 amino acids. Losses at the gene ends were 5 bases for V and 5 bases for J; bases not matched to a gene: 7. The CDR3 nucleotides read TGTGCCAGCAGCCCTCCGGGACTAGCGGGGGGGGGAGATACGCAGTATTTT. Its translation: CASSPPGLAGGGDTQYF.

The CDR3 is CASRGRNTEAFF. CDR3 DNA: TGTGCCAGCAGGGGGAGGAACACTGAAGCTTTCTTT. This chain connects TRBV7-9 to TRBJ1-1, with D unresolved. The CDR3 spans 12 residues. The V and J ends lost 6 bases and 1 base respectively, with 6 bases between them. CDR1 and CDR2 (germline): SEHNR, FQNEAQ (reference sequence). Full variable domain (missing parts from reference TRBV7-9 and TRBJ1-1): DTGVSQNPRHKITKRGQNVTFRCDPISEHNRLYWYRQTLGQGPEFLTYFQNEAQLEKSRLLSDRFSAERPKGSFSTLEIQRTEQGDSAMYLCASRGRNTEAFFGQGTRLTVV.

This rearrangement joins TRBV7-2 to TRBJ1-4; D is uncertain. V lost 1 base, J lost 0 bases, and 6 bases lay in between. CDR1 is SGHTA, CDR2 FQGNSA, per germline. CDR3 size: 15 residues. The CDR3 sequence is CASSLDGATNEKLFF. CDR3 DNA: TGTGCCAGCAGCTTAGACGGTGCAACTAATGAAAAACTGTTTTTT.

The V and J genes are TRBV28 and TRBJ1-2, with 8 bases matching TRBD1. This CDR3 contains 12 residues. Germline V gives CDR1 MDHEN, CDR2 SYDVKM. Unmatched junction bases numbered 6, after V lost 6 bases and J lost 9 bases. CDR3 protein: CASSLRQGRYTF. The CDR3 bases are TGTGCCAGCAGCCTTCGACAGGGGCGCTACACCTTC.

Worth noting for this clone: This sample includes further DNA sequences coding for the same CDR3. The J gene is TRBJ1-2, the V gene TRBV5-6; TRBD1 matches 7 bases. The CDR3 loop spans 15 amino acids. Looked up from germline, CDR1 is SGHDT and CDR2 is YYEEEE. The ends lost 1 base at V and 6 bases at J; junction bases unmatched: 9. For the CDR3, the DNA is TGTGCCAGCAGCTTGATTTACAGGGGAATCGATGGCTACACCTTC. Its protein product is CASSLIYRGIDGYTF.

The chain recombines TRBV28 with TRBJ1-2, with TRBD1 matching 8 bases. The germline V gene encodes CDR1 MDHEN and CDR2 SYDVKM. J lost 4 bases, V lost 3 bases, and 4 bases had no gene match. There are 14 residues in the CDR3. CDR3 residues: CASSFRGTGYGYTF. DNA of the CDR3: TGTGCCAGCAGTTTCCGCGGGACAGGCTATGGCTACACCTTC.

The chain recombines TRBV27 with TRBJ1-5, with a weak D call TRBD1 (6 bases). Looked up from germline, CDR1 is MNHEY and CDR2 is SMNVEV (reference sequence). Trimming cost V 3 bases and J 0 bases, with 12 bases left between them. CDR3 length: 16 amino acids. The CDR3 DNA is TGTGCCAGCAGTTTGTTGGCAGGGGATAGCAATCAGCCCCAGCATTTT. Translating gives CASSLLAGDSNQPQHF.